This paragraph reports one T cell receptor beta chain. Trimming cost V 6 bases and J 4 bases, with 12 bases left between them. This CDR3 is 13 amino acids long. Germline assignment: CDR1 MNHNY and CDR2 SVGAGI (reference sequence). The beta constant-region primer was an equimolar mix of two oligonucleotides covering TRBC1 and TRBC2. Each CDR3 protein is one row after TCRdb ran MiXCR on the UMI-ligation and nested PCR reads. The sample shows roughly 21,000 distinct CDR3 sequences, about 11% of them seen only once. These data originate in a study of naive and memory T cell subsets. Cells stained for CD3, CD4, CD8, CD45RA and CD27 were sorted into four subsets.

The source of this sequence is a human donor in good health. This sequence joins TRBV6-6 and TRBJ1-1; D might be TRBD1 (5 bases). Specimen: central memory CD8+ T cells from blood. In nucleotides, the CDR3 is TGTGCCAGCAGGGAGACGGGGGTCACTGAAGCTTTCTTT. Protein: CASRETGVTEAFF.